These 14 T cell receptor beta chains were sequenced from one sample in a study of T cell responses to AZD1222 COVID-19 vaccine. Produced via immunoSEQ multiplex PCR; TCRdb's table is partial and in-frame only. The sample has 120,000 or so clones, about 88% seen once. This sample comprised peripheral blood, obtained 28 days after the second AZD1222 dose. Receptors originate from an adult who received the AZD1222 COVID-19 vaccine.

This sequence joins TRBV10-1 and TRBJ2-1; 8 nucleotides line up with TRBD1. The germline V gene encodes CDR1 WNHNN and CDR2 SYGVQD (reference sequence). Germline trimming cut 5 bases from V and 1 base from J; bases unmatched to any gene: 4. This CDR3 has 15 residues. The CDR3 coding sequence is TGCGCCAGCAGTCGGACAGGGTTATCCTACAATGAGCAGTTCTTC. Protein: CASSRTGLSYNEQFF.

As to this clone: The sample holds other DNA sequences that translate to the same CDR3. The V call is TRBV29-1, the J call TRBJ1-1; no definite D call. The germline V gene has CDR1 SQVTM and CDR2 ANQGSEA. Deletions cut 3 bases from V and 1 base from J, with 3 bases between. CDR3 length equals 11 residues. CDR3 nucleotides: TGCAGCGTTGACACGAACACTGAAGCTTTCTTT. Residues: CSVDTNTEAFF. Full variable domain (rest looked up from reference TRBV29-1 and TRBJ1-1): SAVISQKPSRDICQRGTSLTIQCQVDSQVTMMFWYRQQPGQSLTLIATANQGSEATYESGFVIDKFPISRPNLTFSTLTVSNMSPEDSSIYLCSVDTNTEAFFGQGTRLTVV.

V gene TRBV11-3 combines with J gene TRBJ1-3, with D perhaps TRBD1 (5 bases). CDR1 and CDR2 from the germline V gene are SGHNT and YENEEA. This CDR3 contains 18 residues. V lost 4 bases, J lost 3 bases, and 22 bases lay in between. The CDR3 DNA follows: TGTGCCAGCAGCTCGGGACCTACAGCTTCAGGAGGTGGAAACACCATATATTTT. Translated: CASSSGPTASGGGNTIYF.

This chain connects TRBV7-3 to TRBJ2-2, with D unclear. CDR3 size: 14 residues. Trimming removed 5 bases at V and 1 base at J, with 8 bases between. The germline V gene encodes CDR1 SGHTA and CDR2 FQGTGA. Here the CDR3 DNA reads TGTGCCAGCAGCGCCAGCAGGAACACCGGGGAGCTGTTTTTT. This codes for CASSASRNTGELFF.

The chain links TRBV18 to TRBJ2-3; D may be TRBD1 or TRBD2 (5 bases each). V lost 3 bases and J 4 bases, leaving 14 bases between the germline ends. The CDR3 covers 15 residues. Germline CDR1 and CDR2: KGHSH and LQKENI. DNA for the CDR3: TGTGCCAGCTCACCCCGGGACCCCGCCGCAGATACGCAGTATTTT. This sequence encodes CASSPRDPAADTQYF. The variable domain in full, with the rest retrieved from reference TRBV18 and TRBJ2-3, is NAGVMQNPRHLVRRRGQEARLRCSPMKGHSHVYWYRQLPEEGLKFMVYLQKENIIDESGMPKERFSAEFPKEGPSILRIQQVVRGDSAAYFCASSPRDPAADTQYFGPGTRLTVL.

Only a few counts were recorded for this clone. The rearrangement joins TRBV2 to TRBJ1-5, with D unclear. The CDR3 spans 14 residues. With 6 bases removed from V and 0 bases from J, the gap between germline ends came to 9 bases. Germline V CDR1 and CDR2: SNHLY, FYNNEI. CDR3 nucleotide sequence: TGTGCCAGCAGGGACGTGTATAGCAATCAGCCCCAGCATTTT. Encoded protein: CASRDVYSNQPQHF. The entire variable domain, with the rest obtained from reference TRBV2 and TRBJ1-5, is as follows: EPEVTQTPSHQVTQMGQEVILRCVPISNHLYFYWYRQILGQKVEFLVSFYNNEISEKSEIFDDQFSVERPDGSNFTLKIRSTKLEDSAMYFCASRDVYSNQPQHFGDGTRLSIL.

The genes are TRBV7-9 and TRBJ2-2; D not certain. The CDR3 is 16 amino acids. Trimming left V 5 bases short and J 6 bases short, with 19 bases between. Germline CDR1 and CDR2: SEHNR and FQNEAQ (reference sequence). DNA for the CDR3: TGTGCCAGCAGCCTATCCTCTGCTCTCACCGCCGGGGAGCTGTTTTTT. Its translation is CASSLSSALTAGELFF.

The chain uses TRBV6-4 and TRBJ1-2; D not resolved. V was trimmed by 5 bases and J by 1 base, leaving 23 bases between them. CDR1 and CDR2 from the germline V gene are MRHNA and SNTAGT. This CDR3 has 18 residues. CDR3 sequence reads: CASSRPQSRGVVNYGYTF. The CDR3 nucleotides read TGTGCCAGCAGTCGCCCCCAGTCACGGGGAGTGGTTAACTATGGCTACACCTTC.

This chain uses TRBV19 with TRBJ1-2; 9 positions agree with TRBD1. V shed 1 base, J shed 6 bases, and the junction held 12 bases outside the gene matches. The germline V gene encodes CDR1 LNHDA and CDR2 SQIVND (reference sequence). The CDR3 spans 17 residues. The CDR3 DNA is TGTGCCAGTAGTATAGGCCGGACAGGGGTAATCAGGGATGGCTACACCTTC. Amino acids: CASSIGRTGVIRDGYTF.

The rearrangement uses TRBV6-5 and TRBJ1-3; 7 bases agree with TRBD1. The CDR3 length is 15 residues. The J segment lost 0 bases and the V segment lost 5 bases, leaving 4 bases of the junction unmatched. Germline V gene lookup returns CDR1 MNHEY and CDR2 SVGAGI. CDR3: CASSPGTVSGNTIYF. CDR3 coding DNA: TGTGCCAGCAGTCCGGGGACAGTCTCTGGAAACACCATATATTTT.

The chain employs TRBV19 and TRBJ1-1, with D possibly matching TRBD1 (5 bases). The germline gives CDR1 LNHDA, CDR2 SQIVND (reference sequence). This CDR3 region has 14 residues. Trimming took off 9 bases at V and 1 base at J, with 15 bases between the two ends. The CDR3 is CASREWGGNTEAFF. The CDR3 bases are TGTGCCAGCCGCGAATGGGGGGGGAACACTGAAGCTTTCTTT.

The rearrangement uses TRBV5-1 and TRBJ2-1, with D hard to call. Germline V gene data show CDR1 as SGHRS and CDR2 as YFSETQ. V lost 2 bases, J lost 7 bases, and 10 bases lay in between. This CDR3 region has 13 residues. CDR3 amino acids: CASSFTSINEQFF. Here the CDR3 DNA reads TGCGCCAGCAGCTTTACTTCGATTAATGAGCAGTTCTTC. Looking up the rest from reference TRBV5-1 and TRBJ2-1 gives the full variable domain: KAGVTQTPRYLIKTRGQQVTLSCSPISGHRSVSWYQQTPGQGLQFLFEYFSETQRNKGNFPGRFSGRQFSNSRSEMNVSTLELGDSALYLCASSFTSINEQFFGPGTRLTVL.

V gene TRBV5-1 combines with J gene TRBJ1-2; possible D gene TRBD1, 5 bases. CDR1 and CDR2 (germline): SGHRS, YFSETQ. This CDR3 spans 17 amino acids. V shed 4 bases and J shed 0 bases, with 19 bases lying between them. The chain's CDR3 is CASSAGGAVRANYGYTF. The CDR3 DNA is TGCGCCAGCAGCGCCGGAGGGGCCGTACGAGCTAACTATGGCTACACCTTC.

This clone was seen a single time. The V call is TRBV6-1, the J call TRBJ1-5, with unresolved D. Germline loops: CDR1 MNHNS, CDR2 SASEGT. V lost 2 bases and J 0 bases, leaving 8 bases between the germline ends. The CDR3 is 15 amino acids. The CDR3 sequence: CASSEQPYSNQPQHF. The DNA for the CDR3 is TGTGCCAGCAGTGAACAGCCATATAGCAATCAGCCCCAGCATTTT.